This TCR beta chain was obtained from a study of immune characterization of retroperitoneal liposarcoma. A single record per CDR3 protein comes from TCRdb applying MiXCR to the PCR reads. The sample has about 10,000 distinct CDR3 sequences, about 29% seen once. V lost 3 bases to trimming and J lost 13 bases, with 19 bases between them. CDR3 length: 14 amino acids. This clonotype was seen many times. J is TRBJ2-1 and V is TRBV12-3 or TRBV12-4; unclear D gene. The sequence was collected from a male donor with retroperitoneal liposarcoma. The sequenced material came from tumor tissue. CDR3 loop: CASSLGWNRETQFF. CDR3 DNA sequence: TGTGCCAGCAGTTTGGGCTGGAACCGAGAGACCCAGTTCTTC.